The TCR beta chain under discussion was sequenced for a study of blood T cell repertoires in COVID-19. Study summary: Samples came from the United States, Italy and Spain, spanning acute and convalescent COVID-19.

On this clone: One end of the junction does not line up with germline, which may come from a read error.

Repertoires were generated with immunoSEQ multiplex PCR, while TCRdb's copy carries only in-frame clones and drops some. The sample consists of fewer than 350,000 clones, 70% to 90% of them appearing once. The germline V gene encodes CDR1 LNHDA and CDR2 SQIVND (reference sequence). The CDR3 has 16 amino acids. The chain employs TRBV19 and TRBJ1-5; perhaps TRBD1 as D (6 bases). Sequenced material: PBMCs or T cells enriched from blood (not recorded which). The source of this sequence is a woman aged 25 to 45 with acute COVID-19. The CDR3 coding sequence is TGTGCCAGTAGTCCCAGGGTGGGACAAGTAGGTCAGGCCCAGCATTTT. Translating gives CASSPRVGQVGQAQHF. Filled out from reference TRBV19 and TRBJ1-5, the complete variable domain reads DGGITQSPKYLFRKEGQNVTLSCEQNLNHDAMYWYRQDPGQGLRLIYYSQIVNDFQKGDIAEGYSVSREKKESFPLTVTSAQKNPTAFYLCASSPRVGQVGQAQHFGDGTRLSIL.